This note documents a single T cell receptor beta chain sequence. This entry belongs to a study of blood T cell repertoires in COVID-19. Study-level background: Specimens from acute and convalescent COVID-19 originated in the United States, Italy and Spain. Sources were T cells, B-cell-depleted T cells, or PBMCs; the material itself was cDNA or gDNA.

From germline, CDR1 is SGHNT and CDR2 YYREEE (reference sequence). Trimming removed 2 bases from V and 2 bases from J; junction bases left unmatched: 5. The CDR3 has 16 amino acids. Profiling relied on immunoSEQ multiplex PCR, and the TCRdb table lists in-frame clones only, not all of them. The sample consists of 75,000 to 95,000 clones, about 80% of them appearing once. The chain employs TRBV5-4 and TRBJ2-7; TRBD2 matches 12 bases. Sequencing input: peripheral blood. The TCR originated in a man aged 60 to 69 with acute or convalescent COVID-19. As DNA, the CDR3 is TGTGCCAGCAGCTTAGCTAGCGGGGGGGGGCCCTACGAGCAGTACTTC. Protein product: CASSLASGGGPYEQYF.